The present T cell receptor (beta chain) was sequenced within a study of Ad26.COV2.S vaccination and SARS-CoV-2 variants. The germline V gene encodes CDR1 GTSNPN and CDR2 SVGIG (reference sequence). With 4 bases removed from V and 4 bases from J, the gap between germline ends came to 14 bases. This CDR3 has 14 amino acids. Whole-study findings and limits: Assessments of TCR breadth and depth may have underestimated the total T cell responses. The study found similar non-spike TCR breadth in vaccine and placebo recipients.

Concerning this clone: Its antigen remains unidentified.

Libraries were prepared by immunoSEQ multiplex PCR; TCRdb keeps only in-frame clonotypes and omits some of them. The sample consists of roughly 250,000 clones, around nine tenths of them appearing once. Regarding treatment: approximately 18 received Ad26.COV2.S at low or high dose, single or two shots; several received placebo; per-sample allocation not given. It was on day 63 after the first vaccine or placebo injection that samples were taken. Spike of the Wuhan-strain SARS-CoV-2 was expressed by an Ad26 vector, which formed the vaccine. The chain uses TRBV30 and TRBJ2-1; D assignment may be TRBD1 or TRBD2 (5 bases each). The sample consisted of peripheral blood, taken in a trial of Ad26.COV2.S vaccine versus placebo. This TCR derives from a person between 18 and 65 years old who received the Ad26.COV2.S COVID-19 vaccine or a placebo. CDR3 loop: CAWITRGLYNEQFF. In DNA, the CDR3 is TGTGCCTGGATAACTAGGGGCTTGTACAATGAGCAGTTCTTC.